One and the same sample provided the 25 T cell receptor beta chains below, sequenced in a study of blood T cell repertoires in COVID-19. Profiled with immunoSEQ multiplex PCR; TCRdb holds only in-frame clones, not every one. The sample shows approximately 85,000 clones, around 85% of them seen only once. The specimen was peripheral blood. The receptors come from a woman in her seventies with active or convalescent COVID-19.

Here the CDR3 reads CASTKGQSSYNEQFF. Here the CDR3 DNA reads TGTGCCAGCACTAAGGGACAGAGCTCCTACAATGAGCAGTTCTTC. The rearrangement uses TRBV2 and TRBJ2-1; TRBD1 agrees at 7 bases. The CDR3 runs to 15 residues. Germline CDR1 SNHLY, CDR2 FYNNEI. V was pared by 7 bases and J by 0 bases, with 6 bases of the junction left unmatched.

V and J are TRBV7-8 and TRBJ2-7; 7 bases fit TRBD1. This CDR3 spans 14 amino acids. V dropped 4 bases and J dropped 3; count of bases not matched to a gene: 6. CDR1 is SGHVS, CDR2 FQNEAQ, per germline. The CDR3 nucleotides are TGTGCCAGCAGCTCCCGAAGGACAGGCTACGAGCAGTACTTC. As protein: CASSSRRTGYEQYF.

This clone was seen once. The DNA for the CDR3 is TGCGCCAGCAGCCAAGATCTTAGGGGGACAGGGCCCTATGGCTACACCTTC. Translating gives CASSQDLRGTGPYGYTF. The V and J genes are TRBV4-1 and TRBJ1-2, with 9 bases lining up with TRBD1. CDR1 and CDR2 from the germline V gene are MGHRA and YSYEKL. The CDR3 totals 17 residues. Trimming removed 0 bases from V and 4 bases from J; junction bases left unmatched: 9.

This chain uses TRBV28 with TRBJ1-1; D is possibly TRBD1 (5 bases). V gave up 2 bases and J gave up 4 bases, with 8 bases separating them. Germline V lookup: CDR1 MDHEN, CDR2 SYDVKM. The CDR3 extends over 13 amino acids. CDR3 loop: CASSLPGGTEAFF. The CDR3 bases are TGTGCCAGCAGTTTACCCGGGGGCACTGAAGCTTTCTTT.

The rearrangement joins TRBV19 to TRBJ2-6; tentatively, D is TRBD2 (6 bases). Germline CDR1 reads LNHDA; CDR2 reads SQIVND (reference sequence). The CDR3 is 17 residues long. V lost 4 bases to trimming and J lost 4 bases, with 17 bases between them. CDR3 nucleotide sequence: TGTGCCAGTAGTACAGGGTCCCCGGGAGCAGGGGCCAACGTCCTGACTTTC. Its protein product is CASSTGSPGAGANVLTF.

This chain links TRBV6-6 with TRBJ2-2, with 7 bases matching TRBD2. The CDR3 is 14 amino acids. CDR1 is MNHNY, CDR2 SVGAGI, per germline (reference sequence). J gave up 5 bases and V 6 bases, and 6 bases lay outside the gene matches. Here the CDR3 DNA reads TGTGCCAGCAGCCTGGGGGGAGGGACCGGGGAGCTGTTTTTT. Its translation is CASSLGGGTGELFF.

This clone was counted between two and nine times. CDR3 region: CASSETNYNEQFF. As DNA, the CDR3 is TGTGCCAGCAGTGAAACTAACTACAATGAGCAGTTCTTC. This rearrangement joins TRBV2 to TRBJ2-1; D is undetermined. The CDR3 totals 13 residues. The V gene's germline CDR1 is SNHLY and CDR2 FYNNEI. Trimming took off 2 bases at V and 3 bases at J, with 5 bases between the two ends.

The CDR3 bases are TGCGCCAGCAGCGCGGCGGGACAGGGGGCCTACAATGAGCAGTTCTTC. Protein: CASSAAGQGAYNEQFF. The genes are TRBV5-1 and TRBJ2-1, with 11 bases identical to TRBD1. This CDR3 comprises 16 residues. The germline V gene encodes CDR1 SGHRS and CDR2 YFSETQ. V lost 4 bases and J lost 2; bases outside the gene matches: 5.

This clone occurred once. This chain links TRBV7-9 with TRBJ2-6; D unresolved. Germline CDR1 and CDR2: SEHNR and FQNEAQ (reference sequence). The CDR3 sequence is 17 residues long. Trimming removed 3 bases from V and 4 bases from J, with 16 bases in between. The CDR3 bases are TGTGCCAGCAGCTTGGATAGAGGTAGGCCAGGGGCCAACGTCCTGACTTTC. Its protein product is CASSLDRGRPGANVLTF.

The chain links TRBV19 to TRBJ1-5; possible D gene TRBD1, 5 bases. The V and J ends lost 1 base and 6 bases respectively, with 16 bases between them. The CDR3 is 16 residues long. Per the germline V gene, CDR1 is LNHDA and CDR2 is SQIVND (reference sequence). The CDR3 DNA sequence: TGTGCCAGTAGTATAGGCGTTGGGGGGATGGGTCAGCCCCAGCATTTT. Amino acid sequence: CASSIGVGGMGQPQHF.

The J gene is TRBJ1-1, the V gene TRBV6-4; 9 positions agree with TRBD1. The CDR3 spans 14 residues. Losses at the gene ends were 8 bases for V and 5 bases for J; bases not matched to a gene: 9. CDR1 is MRHNA, CDR2 SNTAGT, per germline. DNA of the CDR3: TGTGCCAGCCTACTACAGGGGGCGGAAACTGAAGCTTTCTTT. Residues: CASLLQGAETEAFF.

This rearrangement joins TRBV9 to TRBJ2-3, with D tentatively TRBD2 (6 bases). The V gene's germline CDR1 is SGDLS and CDR2 YYNGEE. V was clipped by 2 bases and J by 8 bases, with 18 bases between them. CDR3 length: 15 amino acids. The CDR3 region is CASSVVPGIGGTQYF. In DNA, the CDR3 is TGTGCCAGCAGCGTTGTTCCCGGAATCGGGGGTACGCAGTATTTT. The complete variable domain, with remaining parts taken from reference TRBV9 and TRBJ2-3, reads DSGVTQTPKHLITATGQRVTLRCSPRSGDLSVYWYQQSLDQGLQFLIQYYNGEERAKGNILERFSAQQFPDLHSELNLSSLELGDSALYFCASSVVPGIGGTQYFGPGTRLTVL.

This chain links TRBV5-1 with TRBJ1-6, with TRBD1 identical over 7 bases. The V gene's germline CDR1 is SGHRS and CDR2 YFSETQ. The CDR3 sequence is 18 residues long. Trimming at V came to 4 bases and at J to 0 bases, leaving 10 bases not matched to a gene. The CDR3 loop reads CASSLQGSSSSYNSPLHF. The CDR3 DNA follows: TGCGCCAGCAGCCTACAGGGGTCTTCGAGCTCCTATAATTCACCCCTCCACTTT.

V gene TRBV6-5 combines with J gene TRBJ1-2; 10 nucleotides line up with TRBD1. The CDR3 has 15 residues. CDR1 and CDR2 from the germline V gene are MNHEY and SVGAGI. V shed 0 bases, J shed 4 bases, and the junction held 2 bases outside the gene matches. Here the CDR3 DNA reads TGTGCCAGCAGTTACTCCGGGACAGGGGCCTATGGCTACACCTTC. Amino acids: CASSYSGTGAYGYTF.

The J gene is TRBJ2-1, the V gene TRBV4-3, with TRBD2 identical over 9 bases. This CDR3 region has 21 residues. Germline lookup yields CDR1 LGHNA and CDR2 YSLEER. Trimming at V came to 2 bases and at J to 7 bases, leaving 24 bases not matched to a gene. The CDR3 loop reads CASSQKPVGSRGGPTPNEQFF. The CDR3 DNA is TGCGCCAGCAGCCAAAAACCGGTGGGGTCGCGGGGGGGCCCAACCCCTAATGAGCAGTTCTTC.

CDR3 in DNA: TGCGCCAGCAGCTTGGCCCTCGGGGTGACTGAAGCTTTCTTT. As protein: CASSLALGVTEAFF. V and J are TRBV5-1 and TRBJ1-1; D call uncertain. Trimming took off 0 bases at V and 5 bases at J, with 11 bases between the two ends. CDR1 SGHRS and CDR2 YFSETQ come from the germline V gene. The CDR3 has 14 residues.

The rearrangement uses TRBV28 and TRBJ2-7, with no clear D. V was shortened by 5 bases and J by 7 bases, with 9 bases between the two germline ends. Germline V CDR1 and CDR2: MDHEN, SYDVKM. The CDR3 loop spans 11 amino acids. CDR3: CASSTQREQYF. The CDR3 DNA reads as TGTGCCAGCAGTACGCAGAGGGAGCAGTACTTC.

The J gene is TRBJ2-7, the V gene TRBV5-1, with TRBD2 matching over 7 bases. This CDR3 has 15 amino acids. Germline V gene lookup returns CDR1 SGHRS and CDR2 YFSETQ. Trimming at V came to 3 bases and at J to 3 bases, leaving 9 bases not matched to a gene. The CDR3 is CASSYAGTNIYEQYF. The CDR3 DNA reads TGCGCCAGCAGCTACGCCGGGACTAACATCTACGAGCAGTACTTC.

The count of this clone is one. The gene calls are TRBV3-1 (or the pseudogene TRBV3-2) and TRBJ1-3; TRBD1 matches at 7 bases. Germline assignment: CDR1 LGHDT and CDR2 YNNKEL (reference sequence). The ends lost 6 bases at V and 1 base at J; junction bases unmatched: 6. This CDR3 is 15 amino acids long. CDR3 region: CASRPRQGSGNTIYF. CDR3 nucleotide sequence: TGTGCCAGCAGGCCACGACAGGGTTCTGGAAACACCATATATTTT.

The chain uses TRBV3-1 (or the pseudogene TRBV3-2) and TRBJ2-7; D is unresolved. V gave up 2 bases and J gave up 9 bases, with 14 bases separating them. CDR3 size: 13 residues. Germline V gene sequence: CDR1 LGHDT, CDR2 YNNKEL (reference sequence). CDR3 region: CASSQPHLRGQYF. CDR3 nucleotide sequence: TGTGCCAGCAGCCAACCACACCTACGAGGGCAGTACTTC.

This clone appeared a single time. The rearrangement links TRBV6-6 to TRBJ1-6, with unresolved D. V was clipped by 6 bases and J by 0 bases, with 3 bases between them. In germline, CDR1 is MNHNY, CDR2 SVGAGI (reference sequence). The CDR3 sequence is 13 residues long. The CDR3 is CASRASYNSPLHF. The CDR3 DNA reads TGTGCCAGCAGGGCCTCCTATAATTCACCCCTCCACTTT.

V usage is TRBV7-9 and J usage is TRBJ1-5; no clear D. The CDR3 consists of 14 residues. CDR1 and CDR2 (germline): SEHNR, FQNEAQ (reference sequence). V dropped 5 bases and J dropped 3 bases, with 11 bases sitting between them. The DNA of the CDR3 is TGTGCCAGCAGCCCCTCCCGGGACAATCAGCCCCAGCATTTT. This encodes CASSPSRDNQPQHF.

The CDR3 bases are TGTGCCAGTGCGGAGGCGAACACTGAAGCTTTCTTT. Protein product: CASAEANTEAFF. The genes are TRBV6-5 and TRBJ1-1; the D is unclear. CDR1 is MNHEY and CDR2 is SVGAGI in the germline V gene. The CDR3 has 12 amino acids. V was trimmed by 9 bases and J by 1 base, leaving 9 bases between them.

The chain employs TRBV20-1 and TRBJ2-5; D remains ambiguous. CDR1 and CDR2 (germline): DFQATT, SNEGSKA (reference sequence). This CDR3 spans 10 amino acids. V gave up 6 bases and J gave up 5 bases, with 7 bases separating them. CDR3 sequence: CSAPSETQYF. For the CDR3, the DNA is TGCAGTGCCCCCTCCGAGACCCAGTACTTC.

This clone has just one count. This chain joins TRBV5-6 and TRBJ1-1, with D possibly matching TRBD1 (5 bases). The CDR3 is 12 amino acids. Germline CDR1 is SGHDT and CDR2 is YYEEEE. Trimming shortened V by 0 bases and J by 10 bases, and 10 bases separated the two germline ends. This CDR3 reads CASSLVSGGAFF. CDR3 coding DNA: TGTGCCAGCAGCTTGGTCAGCGGGGGAGCTTTCTTT.